This T cell receptor beta chain is from a study of blood T cell repertoires in COVID-19. For the study at large: The study drew acute and convalescent COVID-19 samples from the United States, Italy and Spain.

In germline, CDR1 is LNHDA, CDR2 SQIVND (reference sequence). V was clipped by 6 bases and J by 7 bases, with 12 bases between them. This CDR3 is built from 12 residues. In the original processing: Reference gene primer amplification yielded estimated nucleated cell counts. The table came from immunoSEQ multiplex PCR; TCRdb's copy has only in-frame clones and leaves some out. V and J calls and clone size come straight from that table; D and trimming were deduced from the DNA. Of about 170,000 clones listed, 84% are singletons. The clonotype originates from a woman older than 75 with COVID-19, enrolled during active disease. The source material was peripheral blood. The chain has TRBV19 and TRBJ1-2; D is uncertain. CDR3 in amino acids: CASRLPILGYTF. The CDR3 DNA is TGTGCCAGTAGGCTACCTATCCTTGGCTACACCTTC.